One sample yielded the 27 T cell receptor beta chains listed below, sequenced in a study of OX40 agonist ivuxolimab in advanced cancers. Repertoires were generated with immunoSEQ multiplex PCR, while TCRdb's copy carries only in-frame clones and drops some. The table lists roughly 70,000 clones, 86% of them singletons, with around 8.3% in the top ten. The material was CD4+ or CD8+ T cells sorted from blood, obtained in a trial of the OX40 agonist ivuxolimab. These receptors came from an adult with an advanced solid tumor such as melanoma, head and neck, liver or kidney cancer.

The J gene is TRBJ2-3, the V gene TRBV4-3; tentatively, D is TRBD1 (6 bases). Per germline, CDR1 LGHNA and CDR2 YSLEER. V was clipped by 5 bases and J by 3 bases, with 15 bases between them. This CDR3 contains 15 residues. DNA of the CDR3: TGCGCCAGCAGCGCTCAGGGGTTTAGAACAGATACGCAGTATTTT. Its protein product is CASSAQGFRTDTQYF.

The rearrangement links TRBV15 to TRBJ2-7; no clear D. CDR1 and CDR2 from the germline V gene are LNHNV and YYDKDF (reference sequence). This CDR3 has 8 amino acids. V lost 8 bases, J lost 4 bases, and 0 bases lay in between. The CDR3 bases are TGTGCCACCTACGAGCAGTACTTC. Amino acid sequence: CATYEQYF.

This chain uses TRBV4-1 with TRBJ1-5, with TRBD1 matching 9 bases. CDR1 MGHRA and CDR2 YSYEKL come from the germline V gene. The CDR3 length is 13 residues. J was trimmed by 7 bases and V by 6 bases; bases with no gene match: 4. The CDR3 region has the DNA TGCGCCAGCAGTTACACAGGGGGCCAGCCCCAGCATTTT. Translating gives CASSYTGGQPQHF.

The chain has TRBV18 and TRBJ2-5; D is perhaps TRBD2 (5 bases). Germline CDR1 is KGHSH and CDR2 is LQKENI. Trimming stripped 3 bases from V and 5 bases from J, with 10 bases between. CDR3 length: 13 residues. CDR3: CASSPQRGETQYF. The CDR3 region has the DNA TGTGCCAGCTCACCCCAGAGAGGGGAGACCCAGTACTTC.

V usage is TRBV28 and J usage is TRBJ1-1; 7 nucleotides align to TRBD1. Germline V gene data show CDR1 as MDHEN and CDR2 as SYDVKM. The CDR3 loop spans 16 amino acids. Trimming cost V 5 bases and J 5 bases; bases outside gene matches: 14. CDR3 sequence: CASSPPSRQGGTEAFF. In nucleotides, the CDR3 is TGTGCCAGCAGTCCCCCGAGCAGACAGGGAGGGACTGAAGCTTTCTTT.

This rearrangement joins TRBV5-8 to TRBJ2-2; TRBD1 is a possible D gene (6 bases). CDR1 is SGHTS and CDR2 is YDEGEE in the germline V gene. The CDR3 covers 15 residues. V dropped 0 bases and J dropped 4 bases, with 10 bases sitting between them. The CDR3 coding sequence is TGTGCCAGCAGCTTGGGGACAGTCCCCACCGGGGAGCTGTTTTTT. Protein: CASSLGTVPTGELFF.

CDR3 bases: TGTGCCAGCAGCCAAGGTGTGCTGGGGGAGACCCAGTACTTC. This translates into CASSQGVLGETQYF. J is TRBJ2-5 and V is TRBV4-2; D remains ambiguous. V lost 1 base and J lost 5, with 11 bases in between. CDR1 is LGHNA, CDR2 YNFKEQ, per germline. The CDR3 covers 14 residues.

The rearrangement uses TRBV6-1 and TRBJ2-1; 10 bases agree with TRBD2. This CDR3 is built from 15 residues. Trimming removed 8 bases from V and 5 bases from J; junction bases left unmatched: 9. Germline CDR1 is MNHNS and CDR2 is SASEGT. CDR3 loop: CASDPSAGGDNEQFF. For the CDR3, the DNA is TGTGCCAGCGACCCCTCAGCGGGGGGGGACAATGAGCAGTTCTTC.

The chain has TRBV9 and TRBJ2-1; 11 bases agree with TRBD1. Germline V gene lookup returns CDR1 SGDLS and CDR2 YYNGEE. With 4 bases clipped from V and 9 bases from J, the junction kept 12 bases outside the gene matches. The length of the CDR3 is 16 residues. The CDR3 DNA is TGTGCCAGCAGCATTACCGGGACAGGGGGATGGGTTGAGCAGTTCTTC. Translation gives CASSITGTGGWVEQFF.

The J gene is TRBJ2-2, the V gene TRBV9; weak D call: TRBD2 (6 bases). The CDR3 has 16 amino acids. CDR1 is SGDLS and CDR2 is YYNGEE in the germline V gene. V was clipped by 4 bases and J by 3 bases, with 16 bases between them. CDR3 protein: CASSPRDGGYTGELFF. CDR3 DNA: TGTGCCAGCAGCCCAAGAGATGGGGGGTACACCGGGGAGCTGTTTTTT.

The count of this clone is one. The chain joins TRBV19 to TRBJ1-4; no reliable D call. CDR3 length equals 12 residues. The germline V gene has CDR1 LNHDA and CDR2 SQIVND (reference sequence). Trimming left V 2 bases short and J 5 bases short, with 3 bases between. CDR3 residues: CASSIHNEKLFF. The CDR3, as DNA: TGTGCCAGTAGTATACACAATGAAAAACTGTTTTTT.

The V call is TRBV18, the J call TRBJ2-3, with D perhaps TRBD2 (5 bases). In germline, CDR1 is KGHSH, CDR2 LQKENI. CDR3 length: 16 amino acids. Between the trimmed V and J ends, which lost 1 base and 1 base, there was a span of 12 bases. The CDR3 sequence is CASSPRGAVGTDTQYF. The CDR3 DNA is TGTGCCAGCTCACCACGGGGAGCGGTGGGCACAGATACGCAGTATTTT.

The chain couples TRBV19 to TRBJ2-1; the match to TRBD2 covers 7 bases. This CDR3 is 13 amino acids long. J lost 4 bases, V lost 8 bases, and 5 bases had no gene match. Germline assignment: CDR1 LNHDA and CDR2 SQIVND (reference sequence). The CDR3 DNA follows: TGTGCCAGTGCCGGGACTACTTACAATGAGCAGTTCTTC. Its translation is CASAGTTYNEQFF. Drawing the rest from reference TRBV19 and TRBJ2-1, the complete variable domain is DGGITQSPKYLFRKEGQNVTLSCEQNLNHDAMYWYRQDPGQGLRLIYYSQIVNDFQKGDIAEGYSVSREKKESFPLTVTSAQKNPTAFYLCASAGTTYNEQFFGPGTRLTVL.

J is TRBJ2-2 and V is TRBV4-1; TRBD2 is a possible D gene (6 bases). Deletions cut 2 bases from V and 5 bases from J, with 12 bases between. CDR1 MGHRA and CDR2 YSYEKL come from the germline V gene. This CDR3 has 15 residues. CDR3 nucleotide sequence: TGCGCCAGCAGCCAACCCCTTCGGGGGACCGGGGAGCTGTTTTTT. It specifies CASSQPLRGTGELFF.

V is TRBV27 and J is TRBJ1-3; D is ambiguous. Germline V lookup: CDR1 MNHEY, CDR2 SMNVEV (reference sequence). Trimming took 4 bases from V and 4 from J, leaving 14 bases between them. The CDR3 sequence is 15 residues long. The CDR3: CASSSGRLIGNTIYF. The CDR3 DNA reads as TGTGCCAGCAGTTCAGGACGGTTAATAGGAAACACCATATATTTT.

The CDR3 DNA reads TGTGCCAGCAGCTCCAAGCCCGGGACAGGGGATTCTAATTCACCCCTCCACTTT. Translation: CASSSKPGTGDSNSPLHF. J is TRBJ1-6 and V is TRBV9, with 10 nucleotides matching TRBD1. Germline V gene data show CDR1 as SGDLS and CDR2 as YYNGEE. The CDR3 spans 18 residues. Trimming cost V 4 bases and J 6 bases; bases outside gene matches: 13.

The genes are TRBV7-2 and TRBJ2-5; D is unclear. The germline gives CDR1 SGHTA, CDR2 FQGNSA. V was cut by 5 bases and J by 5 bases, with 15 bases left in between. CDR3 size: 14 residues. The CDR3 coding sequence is TGTGCCAGCAGCCCCCCGCCACTGGGTGAGACCCAGTACTTC. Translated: CASSPPPLGETQYF.

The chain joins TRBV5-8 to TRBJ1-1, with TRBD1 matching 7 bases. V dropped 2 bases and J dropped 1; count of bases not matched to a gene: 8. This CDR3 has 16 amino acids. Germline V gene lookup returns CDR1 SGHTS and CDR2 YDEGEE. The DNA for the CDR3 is TGTGCCAGCAGCTTACGACGAGGGACAGAGAACACTGAAGCTTTCTTT. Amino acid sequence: CASSLRRGTENTEAFF. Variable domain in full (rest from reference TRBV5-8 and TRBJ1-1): EAGVTQSPTHLIKTRGQQATLRCSPISGHTSVYWYQQALGLGLQFLLWYDEGEERNRGNFPPRFSGRQFPNYSSELNVNALELEDSALYLCASSLRRGTENTEAFFGQGTRLTVV.

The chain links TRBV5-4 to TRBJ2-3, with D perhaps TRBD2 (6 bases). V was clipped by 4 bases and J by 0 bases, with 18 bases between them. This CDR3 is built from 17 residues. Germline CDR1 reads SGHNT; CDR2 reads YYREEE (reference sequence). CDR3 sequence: CASSRFIFGTSTDTQYF. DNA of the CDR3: TGTGCCAGCAGCAGGTTTATATTCGGGACTAGCACAGATACGCAGTATTTT.

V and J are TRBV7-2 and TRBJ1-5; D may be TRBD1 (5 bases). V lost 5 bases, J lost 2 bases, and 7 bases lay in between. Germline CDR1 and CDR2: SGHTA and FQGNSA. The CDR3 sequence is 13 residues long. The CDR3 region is CASSRGGNQPQHF. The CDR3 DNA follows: TGTGCCAGCAGCCGAGGGGGCAATCAGCCCCAGCATTTT.

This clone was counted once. CDR3 nucleotide sequence: TGTGCCAGCAGCTTACCCGAACCCCGGAGCACTGAAGCTTTCTTT. Translation: CASSLPEPRSTEAFF. The rearrangement joins TRBV11-1 to TRBJ1-1; D not certain. The CDR3 loop spans 15 amino acids. The ends were cut back, 2 bases at V and 4 bases at J, with 14 bases in the middle. Germline V CDR1 and CDR2: SGHAT, FQDESV (reference sequence).

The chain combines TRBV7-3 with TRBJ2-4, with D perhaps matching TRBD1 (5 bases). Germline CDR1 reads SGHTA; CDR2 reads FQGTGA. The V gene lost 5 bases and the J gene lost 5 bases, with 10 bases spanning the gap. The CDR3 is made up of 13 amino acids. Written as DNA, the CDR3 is TGTGCCAGCAGCCCTGGACAAGAAAACATTCAGTACTTC. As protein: CASSPGQENIQYF.

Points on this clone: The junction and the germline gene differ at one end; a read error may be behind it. The CDR3 loop reads CASNLGGGPGELFF. The CDR3 region has the DNA TGTGCCAGCAACTTGGGTGGAGGGCCCGGGGAGCTGTTTTTT. This chain connects TRBV5-4 to TRBJ2-2; D may be TRBD2 (6 bases). From germline, CDR1 is SGHNT and CDR2 YYREEE (reference sequence). The CDR3 has 14 amino acids.

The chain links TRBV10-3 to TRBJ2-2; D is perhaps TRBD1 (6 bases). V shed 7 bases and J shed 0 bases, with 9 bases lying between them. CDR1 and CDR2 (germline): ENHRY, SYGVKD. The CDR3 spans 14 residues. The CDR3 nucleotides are TGTGCCATCACGGGACAAACGAACACCGGGGAGCTGTTTTTT. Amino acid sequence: CAITGQTNTGELFF.

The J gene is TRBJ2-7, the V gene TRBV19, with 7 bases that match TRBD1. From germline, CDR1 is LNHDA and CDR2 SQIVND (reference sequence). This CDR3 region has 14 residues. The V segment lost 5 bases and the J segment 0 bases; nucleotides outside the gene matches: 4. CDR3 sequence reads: CASSVTGSSYEQYF. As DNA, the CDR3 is TGTGCCAGTAGTGTGACAGGGAGCTCCTACGAGCAGTACTTC.

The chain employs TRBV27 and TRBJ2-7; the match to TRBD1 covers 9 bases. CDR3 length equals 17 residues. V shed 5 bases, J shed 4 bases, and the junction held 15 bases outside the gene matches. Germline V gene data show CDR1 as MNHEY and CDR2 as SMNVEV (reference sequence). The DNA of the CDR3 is TGTGCCAGCAGTAAGGGGGGGGGACAGGGTCTAACGTACGAGCAGTACTTC. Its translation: CASSKGGGQGLTYEQYF.

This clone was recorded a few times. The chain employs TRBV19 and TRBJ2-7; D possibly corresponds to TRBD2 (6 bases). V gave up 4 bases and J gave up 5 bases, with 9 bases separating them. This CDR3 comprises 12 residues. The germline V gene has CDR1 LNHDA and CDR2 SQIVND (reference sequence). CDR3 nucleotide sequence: TGTGCCAGTAGTAGTGGAGGGCACGAGCAGTACTTC. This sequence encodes CASSSGGHEQYF.